The 25 T cell receptor beta chains reported below all come from one sample, sequenced in a study of tissue T cells after allogeneic stem cell transplantation (dated by TCRdb to 2021 to 2024). The sample's time point label is to be understood as: mouse harvest day 7 after allogeneic transplant. Each mouse graft consisted of 10^7 T-cell-depleted bone marrow cells plus 10^6 splenic CD5+ T cells and was given by tail vein injection. The protocol used for the library was the immunoSEQ multiplex PCR assay. TCRdb took this table from immuneACCESS and kept in-frame rearrangements with V and J called. Such tables lack part of the clones; where checked against another copy, unresolved V genes explain under half of the gap, and the rest is unexplained. The sample contains about 5,800 clones, 46% of them found a single time. Clones ranked in the top ten supply roughly 3% of the sample. Sequenced material: skin. The receptors were gathered from a female BALB/c mouse given C57BL/6 T cells with graft-versus-host disease after an allogeneic hematopoietic cell transplant.

As to this clone: Gene labels here are mouse ones. The read is 1 residue too short to cover the CDR3 end, so that end is filled in from the germline J gene. The chain joins TRBV3 to TRBJ1-4, with TRBD1 matching 9 bases. J was trimmed by 6 bases and V by 5 bases; bases with no gene match: 4. Germline assignment: CDR1 SNHLY and CDR2 FYNGKV (reference sequence). The CDR3 contains 14 residues. Partial CDR3 DNA: TGTGCCAGCAGCAGACAGGGGGGGGACGAAAGATTATTT. Its translation: CASSRQGGDERLF. The full-length CDR3 reads as CASSRQGGDERLFF. The full variable domain, completed using reference TRBV3 and TRBJ1-4, is GPKVLQIPSHQIIDMGQMVTLNCDPVSNHLYFYWYKQILGQQMEFLVNFYNGKVMEKSKLFKDQFSVERPDGSYFTLKIQPTALEDSAVYFCASSRQGGDERLFFGHGTKLSVL.

The table lists this clone with a few counts. Germline and genes here are mouse. Read data end 1 residue before the CDR3 end; the end is taken from the germline J gene. The genes are TRBV23 and TRBJ2-1; TRBD2 reflects the table's D call only, with no check against the DNA. The CDR3 covers 14 residues. Germline V gives CDR1 KGHTA, CDR2 FQNQQP. The DNA read from the CDR3 is TGCTCCAGCAGTCAACTGGGGGGGCGCGCTGAGCAGTTC. Translated, it gives CSSSQLGGRAEQF. The CDR3 in full is CSSSQLGGRAEQFF.

Concerning this clone: Mouse germline and gene names are used. The read falls 1 residue short of the CDR3 end, and the missing part is taken from the germline J gene. The chain has TRBV3 and TRBJ2-2, with 7 bases identical to TRBD2. The CDR3 extends over 14 amino acids. Trimming took 4 bases from V and 2 from J; bases not matched to a gene: 1. Per germline, CDR1 SNHLY and CDR2 FYNGKV (reference sequence). The CDR3 region is CASSWGGNTGQLYF. The covered CDR3 bases are TGTGCCAGCAGCTGGGGGGGTAACACCGGGCAGCTCTAC.

About this clone: Genes here carry mouse names. The CDR3 end falls 1 residue outside the read, so it is completed with the germline J gene. The chain is built from TRBV23 and TRBJ2-5; the D call in the table, TRBD2, was not verified against the DNA. Germline CDR1 is KGHTA and CDR2 is FQNQQP. CDR3 length: 15 residues. The CDR3 spells CSSSQSGGNQDTQYF. Incomplete CDR3 DNA: TGCTCCAGCAGTCAATCGGGGGGTAACCAAGACACCCAGTAC. Complete variable domain (other parts from reference TRBV23 and TRBJ2-5): DAAVTQKPRYLIKMKGQEAEMKCIPEKGHTAVFWYQQKQSKELKFLIYFQNQQPLDQIDMVKERFSAVCPSSSLCSLGIRTCEAEDSALYLCSSSQSGGNQDTQYFGPGTRLLVL.

On this clone itself: Gene names refer to mouse genes. The sequence runs out 1 residue before the end of the CDR3; the remainder is reconstructed from the germline J gene. J is TRBJ1-2 and V is TRBV13-1, with 9 bases identical to TRBD1. This CDR3 has 14 residues. Germline V gene data show CDR1 as NSHNY and CDR2 as SYGAGN. The junction had 3 bases not matched to a gene; V was cut back by 4 bases and J by 2 bases. The sequenced CDR3 bases are TGTGCCAGCAGTTCCGGGACAGGGAACTCCGACTACACC. This codes for CASSSGTGNSDYT. The entire CDR3 protein is CASSSGTGNSDYTF.

About this clone itself: Genes and germline are mouse. The read halts 1 residue ahead of the CDR3 end, with the missing end drawn from the germline J gene. V usage is TRBV26 and J usage is TRBJ2-7; TRBD1 agrees at 7 bases. CDR1 and CDR2 (germline): KGHPV, FQNQEV (reference sequence). CDR3 length: 14 amino acids. V was clipped by 2 bases and J by 0 bases; unmatched bases: 1. The CDR3 region is CASSLGTDSYEQYF. The covered CDR3 bases are TGTGCCAGCAGTCTGGGGACAGACTCCTATGAACAGTAC. The whole variable domain, remainder taken from reference TRBV26 and TRBJ2-7, is NSKVIQTPRYLVKGQGQKAKMRCIPEKGHPVVFWYQQNKNNEFKFLINFQNQEVLQQIDMTEKRFSAECPSNSPCSLEIQSSEAGDSALYLCASSLGTDSYEQYFGPGTRLTVL.

This clone was picked up a small number of times. Gene names and germline refer to mouse. The read gets to within 1 residue of the CDR3 end, and the germline J gene fills in the rest. This chain links TRBV12-1 with TRBJ1-3; TRBD1 agrees at 8 bases. V lost 4 bases, J lost 0 bases, and 7 bases stayed unmatched. Germline CDR1 reads SGHSN; CDR2 reads HYEKVE. The CDR3 sequence is 16 residues long. Incomplete CDR3 DNA: TGTGCCAGCTCCCAGGGGACAGGTTTTTCTGGAAATACGCTCTAT. Its translation: CASSQGTGFSGNTLY. The CDR3 as a whole reads CASSQGTGFSGNTLYF.

The table lists this clone with a few counts. Gene names follow the mouse nomenclature. Read sequence stops 1 residue before the CDR3 end, and the germline J gene provides the missing end. This sequence joins TRBV14 and TRBJ1-4; D uncertain. The CDR3 sequence is 14 residues long. Trimming shortened V by 2 bases and J by 0 bases, and 5 bases separated the two germline ends. Per germline, CDR1 SGHDT and CDR2 FRDEAV. This CDR3 is CASSLTFSNERLFF. Partial CDR3 DNA: TGTGCCAGCAGTTTAACATTTTCCAACGAAAGATTATTT.

Comments on this clone: The genes are named according to mouse. Read sequence stops 1 residue before the CDR3 end, and the germline J gene provides the missing end. V gene TRBV26 combines with J gene TRBJ1-3; D not resolved. The V gene's germline CDR1 is KGHPV and CDR2 FQNQEV (reference sequence). This CDR3 is 14 amino acids long. Trimming took 2 bases from V and 0 from J, leaving 5 bases between them. CDR3 DNA (partial): TGTGCCAGCAGTCTGACGGGTTCTGGAAATACGCTCTAT. Protein: CASSLTGSGNTLY. The complete CDR3 sequence is CASSLTGSGNTLYF.

Regarding this clone: Genes here carry mouse names. The sequence runs out 1 residue before the end of the CDR3; the remainder is reconstructed from the germline J gene. J is TRBJ2-7 and V is TRBV13-2; no clear D. Germline assignment: CDR1 NNHNN and CDR2 SYGAGS (reference sequence). Trimming took off 2 bases at V and 0 bases at J, with 3 bases between the two ends. This CDR3 has 12 amino acids. CDR3 residues: CASGDGSYEQYF. CDR3 DNA (partial): TGTGCCAGCGGTGACGGCTCCTATGAACAGTAC.

Notes on this clone: Gene names denote mouse genes. The missing CDR3 end, 1 residue past where the read stops, is filled in from the germline J gene. V and J are TRBV21 and TRBJ2-1; 8 nucleotides agree with TRBD1. TRBV21 is placed among ORFs of uncertain function. This CDR3 comprises 16 residues. Trimming took 0 bases from V and 1 from J; bases not matched to a gene: 2. The sequenced part of the CDR3 DNA is TGTGCTAGCAGTCAATCAGGGACAGGAAACTATGCTGAGCAGTTC. This gives the protein CASSQSGTGNYAEQF. The CDR3 reads in full as CASSQSGTGNYAEQFF.

To note about this clone: All gene names here are mouse names. The CDR3 end falls 1 residue outside the read, so it is completed with the germline J gene. This chain uses TRBV26 with TRBJ2-7; 9 positions agree with TRBD1. From germline, CDR1 is KGHPV and CDR2 FQNQEV (reference sequence). CDR3 length equals 13 residues. The V and J ends lost 4 bases and 3 bases, in that order; junction bases with no gene match: 1. This chain's CDR3 is CASSRDRDYEQYF. CDR3 DNA (partial): TGTGCCAGCAGTCGGGACAGGGACTATGAACAGTAC.

About this clone: Gene and germline names: mouse. The CDR3 end falls 1 residue outside the read, so it is completed with the germline J gene. This chain connects TRBV16 to TRBJ2-5; 7 nucleotides align to TRBD1. Germline V gene lookup returns CDR1 SGHSA and CDR2 FRNQAP. V was clipped by 0 bases and J by 6 bases; unmatched bases: 3. This CDR3 comprises 14 residues. CDR3: CASSLEQGRDTQYF. The DNA read from the CDR3 is TGTGCAAGCAGCTTAGAACAGGGGAGGGACACCCAGTAC.

A word on this clone: Gene names refer to mouse genes. The CDR3 extends 1 residue past the end of the read, so its final part is completed from the germline J gene. The chain is built from TRBV26 and TRBJ2-7; D not certain. Germline loops: CDR1 KGHPV, CDR2 FQNQEV (reference sequence). The CDR3 totals 12 residues. Trimming stripped 1 base from V and 4 bases from J, with 5 bases between. This CDR3 reads CASSLLQYEQYF. CDR3 bases read: TGTGCCAGCAGTCTGTTACAGTATGAACAGTAC. Supplemented by reference TRBV26 and TRBJ2-7, the full variable domain reads NSKVIQTPRYLVKGQGQKAKMRCIPEKGHPVVFWYQQNKNNEFKFLINFQNQEVLQQIDMTEKRFSAECPSNSPCSLEIQSSEAGDSALYLCASSLLQYEQYFGPGTRLTVL.

This clone was recorded a few times. Gene names follow the mouse nomenclature. The missing CDR3 end, 1 residue past where the read stops, is filled in from the germline J gene. This rearrangement joins TRBV26 to TRBJ2-7; 9 nucleotides agree with TRBD2. The J segment lost 4 bases and the V segment lost 4 bases, leaving 2 bases of the junction unmatched. The CDR3 length is 13 residues. Germline CDR1 is KGHPV and CDR2 is FQNQEV (reference sequence). This chain's CDR3 is CASSPGTGYEQYF. CDR3 bases read: TGTGCCAGCAGTCCCGGGACTGGGTATGAACAGTAC.

As to this clone: The genes and germline here are from mouse. The read falls 1 residue short of the CDR3 end, and the missing part is taken from the germline J gene. This sequence joins TRBV26 and TRBJ1-1; the D gene is possibly TRBD1 (6 bases). Germline CDR1 is KGHPV and CDR2 is FQNQEV (reference sequence). V shed 6 bases and J shed 1 base, with 12 bases lying between them. The CDR3 loop spans 14 amino acids. The CDR3 protein is CASSPGQGNTEVFF. Partial CDR3 DNA: TGTGCCAGCAGCCCGGGACAAGGGAACACAGAAGTCTTC.

As regards this clone: Gene names follow the mouse nomenclature. CDR3 loop: CASSQEGKGPNNQAPLF. The sequenced part of the CDR3 DNA is TGTGCCAGCAGCCAAGAGGGAAAGGGCCCTAACAACCAGGCTCCGCTT. The chain is built from TRBV2 and TRBJ1-5; D not resolved. The read ends 1 residue shy of where the CDR3 ends; the end is completed using the germline J gene. V shed 0 bases and J shed 0 bases, with 12 bases lying between them. The CDR3 is made up of 17 amino acids. CDR1 LGHNA and CDR2 YSYQKL come from the germline V gene.

By share of the sample, this clone is medium-sized. Gene names refer to mouse genes. Coverage ceases 1 residue before the CDR3 finishes, and the germline J gene fills in the end. The chain has TRBV15 and TRBJ2-7; D is uncertain. V lost 4 bases and J lost 4, with 8 bases in between. The CDR3 runs to 12 residues. CDR1 is SGHND and CDR2 is FRSKSL in the germline V gene. The CDR3 reads CASSSSSYEQYF. Partial CDR3 DNA: TGTGCCAGCAGTTCGTCCAGTTATGAACAGTAC.

This clone is categorized as medium-sized. Gene names and germline refer to mouse. From the germline J gene comes the end of the CDR3, since the read stops 1 residue before it. The chain links TRBV31 to TRBJ2-7; 7 bases match TRBD2. The V and J ends lost 0 bases and 6 bases, in that order; junction bases with no gene match: 5. Germline V lookup: CDR1 GKSSPN, CDR2 SITVG. This CDR3 has 13 amino acids. The sequenced part of the CDR3 DNA is TGTGCCTGGAGTCTAAGGTGGGGGGTTGAACAGTAC. Protein sequence: CAWSLRWGVEQY. The full CDR3 protein is CAWSLRWGVEQYF.

Only a few counts were recorded for this clone. Germline and genes here are mouse. The read gets to within 1 residue of the CDR3 end, and the germline J gene fills in the rest. The genes are TRBV13-3 and TRBJ2-3; D unresolved. The germline gives CDR1 NNHDY, CDR2 SYVADS. Trimming cost V 0 bases and J 5 bases, with 1 base left between them. The CDR3 is made up of 11 amino acids. CDR3 DNA, as far as it was read: TGTGCCAGCAGTGATGTAGAAACGCTGTAT. The encoded protein is CASSDVETLY. The entire CDR3 protein reads CASSDVETLYF.

With regard to this clone: The gene names given are mouse names. With the read ending 1 residue before the CDR3 end, the germline J gene is used to fill in that end. The chain recombines TRBV26 with TRBJ1-3, with D maybe TRBD1 (6 bases). Per germline, CDR1 KGHPV and CDR2 FQNQEV (reference sequence). The CDR3 covers 12 residues. V lost 4 bases and J 5 bases, leaving 6 bases between the germline ends. CDR3 DNA, as far as it was read: TGTGCCAGCAGTCGGGACAGAAATACGCTCTAT. Translated, it gives CASSRDRNTLY. The whole CDR3 sequence reads CASSRDRNTLYF.

This clone has just a few counts. The gene names given are mouse names. The missing CDR3 end, 1 residue past where the read stops, is filled in from the germline J gene. The J gene is TRBJ2-1, the V gene TRBV16; D is unresolved. The V gene lost 0 bases and the J gene lost 2 bases, with 8 bases spanning the gap. Per germline, CDR1 SGHSA and CDR2 FRNQAP. The CDR3 spans 15 residues. Incomplete CDR3 DNA: TGTGCAAGCAGCTTAGATATCAGGTACTATGCTGAGCAGTTC. Its translation is CASSLDIRYYAEQF. The complete CDR3 protein is CASSLDIRYYAEQFF. Complete variable domain (other parts from reference TRBV16 and TRBJ2-1): NAGVIQTPRHKVTGKGQEATLWCEPISGHSAVFWYRQTIVQGLEFLTYFRNQAPIDDSGMPKERFSAQMPNQSHSTLKIQSTQPQDSAVYLCASSLDIRYYAEQFFGPGTRLTVL.

To note about this clone: Germline and genes here are mouse. The read terminates 1 residue before the CDR3 end, so the remaining end is supplied by the germline J gene. The chain links TRBV16 to TRBJ1-1; D not certain. The length of the CDR3 is 14 residues. The V and J ends lost 0 bases and 1 base respectively, with 6 bases between them. Germline loops: CDR1 SGHSA, CDR2 FRNQAP. The part of the CDR3 DNA that was read is TGTGCAAGCAGCTTAGATTGGGGGAACACAGAAGTCTTC. Its protein is CASSLDWGNTEVF. The whole CDR3 region reads CASSLDWGNTEVFF.

On this clone itself: The gene names given are mouse names. The CDR3 goes on 1 residue after the read ends, and that part is filled in from the germline J gene. The V gene is TRBV12-1, the J gene TRBJ2-2; TRBD2 agrees at 9 bases. The CDR3 has 15 residues. V was pared by 1 base and J by 4 bases, with 3 bases of the junction left unmatched. Germline V gene sequence: CDR1 SGHSN, CDR2 HYEKVE. The CDR3 spells CASSLGGARTGQLYF. Partial CDR3 DNA: TGTGCCAGCTCTCTTGGGGGGGCCCGCACCGGGCAGCTCTAC.

This clone was recorded a few times. Mouse names are used for the genes. The CDR3 extends 1 residue past the end of the read, so its final part is completed from the germline J gene. This chain links TRBV23 with TRBJ2-2; TRBD1 is the table's D call and was not checked against the DNA. The CDR3 is 16 residues long. CDR1 is KGHTA, CDR2 FQNQQP, per germline. The CDR3 loop is CSSSQSSGANTGQLYF. CDR3 bases read: TGCTCCAGCAGTCAATCATCAGGCGCAAACACCGGGCAGCTCTAC.